The clone carrying this TCR beta chain has just a few counts. The data were obtained in a study of shared clonotypes between healthy human individuals. Study-wide context: A couple of women and three men aged 18 to 49 made up the donors.

The run depth of the assay was deep. Method: immunoSEQ multiplex PCR; TCRdb's copy keeps in-frame clones and lacks some. The data hold 550,000 to 800,000 clones, with approximately 79% observed a single time. Trimming removed 9 bases at V and 0 bases at J, with 8 bases between. This CDR3 spans 13 amino acids. The V gene's germline CDR1 is MNHEY and CDR2 SMNVEV (reference sequence). What was sequenced was memory CD4+ T cells sorted from blood. The subset here: CD45RA-negative fraction. The J gene is TRBJ2-2, the V gene TRBV27; D call uncertain. This sequence was found in a woman younger than 45 in good health. The CDR3 is CASRHANTGELFF. The CDR3 DNA sequence: TGTGCCAGTAGACATGCGAACACCGGGGAGCTGTTTTTT.